Below, 13 T cell receptor beta chains from the same sample are listed, as sequenced in a study of OX40 agonist ivuxolimab in advanced cancers. Repertoires were generated with immunoSEQ multiplex PCR, while TCRdb's copy carries only in-frame clones and drops some. The sample carries tens of thousands of clones, 90% recorded once. Sequences were derived from CD4+ or CD8+ T cells sorted from blood, sampled in a trial of the OX40 agonist ivuxolimab. The receptors stem from an adult with an advanced solid tumor such as melanoma, head and neck, liver or kidney cancer.

This clone was detected only once. V usage is TRBV6-6 and J usage is TRBJ2-5; 16 bases fit TRBD2. The germline V gene encodes CDR1 MNHNY and CDR2 SVGAGI (reference sequence). Trimming took 6 bases from V and 13 from J; bases not matched to a gene: 11. The length of the CDR3 is 15 residues. CDR3 protein: CASRPAGLAGGPVYF. The CDR3 DNA reads as TGTGCCAGCAGACCGGCGGGACTAGCGGGAGGGCCCGTGTACTTC.

The genes are TRBV2 and TRBJ2-7, with 8 bases fitting TRBD1. The V gene's germline CDR1 is SNHLY and CDR2 FYNNEI. This CDR3 has 15 residues. The J segment lost 3 bases and the V segment lost 5 bases, leaving 9 bases of the junction unmatched. Here the CDR3 reads CASSPGQGSFYEQYF. CDR3 nucleotide sequence: TGTGCCAGCAGTCCCGGACAGGGAAGCTTCTACGAGCAGTACTTC.

A few counts support this clone. V usage is TRBV28 and J usage is TRBJ1-3; TRBD1 aligns across 7 bases. V was clipped by 5 bases and J by 0 bases; unmatched bases: 7. Germline-derived CDR1 and CDR2 are MDHEN and SYDVKM. The CDR3 is 16 amino acids. The CDR3 loop reads CASSPGTANSGNTIYF. Written as DNA, the CDR3 is TGTGCCAGCAGTCCCGGGACAGCCAACTCTGGAAACACCATATATTTT.

This chain joins TRBV27 and TRBJ2-5; 9 nucleotides line up with TRBD2. Germline V gene sequence: CDR1 MNHEY, CDR2 SMNVEV (reference sequence). V was pared by 6 bases and J by 3 bases, with 11 bases of the junction left unmatched. The CDR3 runs 16 residues. As DNA, the CDR3 is TGTGCCAGCAGATCTCTAGCGGGGCTGCTCAAAGAGACCCAGTACTTC. It codes for CASRSLAGLLKETQYF.

The chain has TRBV5-4 and TRBJ2-1; D perhaps matches TRBD1 (5 bases). Germline CDR1 is SGHNT and CDR2 is YYREEE (reference sequence). Trimming took 4 bases from V and 5 from J, leaving 7 bases between them. CDR3 length: 12 amino acids. The CDR3 DNA follows: TGTGCCAGCAGCACGACAGACAATGAGCAGTTCTTC. It translates to CASSTTDNEQFF.

This chain connects TRBV5-1 to TRBJ2-1, with 7 bases lining up with TRBD1. CDR1 is SGHRS, CDR2 YFSETQ, per germline. Unmatched junction bases numbered 4, after V lost 0 bases and J lost 1 base. This CDR3 region has 16 residues. Here the CDR3 DNA reads TGCGCCAGCAGCTTGGCAACAGGGGCGTCCTACAATGAGCAGTTCTTC. Translation gives CASSLATGASYNEQFF.

The chain combines TRBV18 with TRBJ1-5; D is unresolved. The CDR3 runs 17 residues. Germline-derived CDR1 and CDR2 are KGHSH and LQKENI. V gave up 2 bases and J gave up 1 base, with 15 bases separating them. The CDR3 nucleotides read TGTGCCAGCTCACCATCGAACGATCGAGGGAGCAATCAGCCCCAGCATTTT. It is translated as CASSPSNDRGSNQPQHF.

This clone was recorded once. The rearrangement uses TRBV28 and TRBJ2-1, with TRBD2 identical over 10 bases. The ends lost 6 bases at V and 4 bases at J; junction bases unmatched: 9. The germline CDR1 and CDR2 sequences are MDHEN and SYDVKM. The CDR3 runs 16 residues. The CDR3 region is CASRTTAGGPYNEQFF. The CDR3 nucleotides are TGTGCCAGCAGGACCACAGCGGGAGGGCCTTACAATGAGCAGTTCTTC.

The chain recombines TRBV5-1 with TRBJ2-3; 8 bases align to TRBD2. This CDR3 is built from 15 residues. Germline V CDR1 and CDR2: SGHRS, YFSETQ. V shed 4 bases and J 1 base; nucleotides not matched to a gene: 5. CDR3: CASSRSGGGTDTQYF. Here the CDR3 DNA reads TGCGCCAGCAGCAGGAGCGGGGGCGGCACAGATACGCAGTATTTT.

A few counts support this clone. V and J are TRBV4-2 and TRBJ2-7; D tentatively reads TRBD1 or TRBD2 (5 bases each). The CDR3 contains 14 residues. The V gene's germline CDR1 is LGHNA and CDR2 YNFKEQ. The V end lost 6 bases, the J end lost 3 bases, and 15 bases lay between the germline ends. The chain's CDR3 is CASSPDLGGYEQYF. The CDR3 nucleotides read TGTGCCAGCAGTCCGGACCTTGGGGGCTACGAGCAGTACTTC.

The count of this clone is one. This chain links TRBV5-4 with TRBJ2-5, with 14 bases lining up with TRBD2. Germline V gene lookup returns CDR1 SGHNT and CDR2 YYREEE (reference sequence). V shed 6 bases, J shed 1 base, and the junction held 11 bases outside the gene matches. This CDR3 has 18 residues. This CDR3 is CASTLGGTSGRLQETQYF. CDR3 bases: TGTGCCAGCACCCTAGGGGGGACTAGCGGGAGACTCCAAGAGACCCAGTACTTC.

The gene calls are TRBV5-1 and TRBJ2-2; D is unresolved. The CDR3 sequence is 14 residues long. The germline gives CDR1 SGHRS, CDR2 YFSETQ. The V end lost 4 bases, the J end lost 1 base, and 8 bases lay between the germline ends. The CDR3 sequence is CASSPDGNTGELFF. The CDR3 DNA reads TGCGCCAGCAGCCCGGACGGGAACACCGGGGAGCTGTTTTTT.

The chain has TRBV2 and TRBJ2-5; D is possibly TRBD2 (7 bases). The V and J ends lost 7 bases and 6 bases respectively, with 18 bases between them. Germline lookup yields CDR1 SNHLY and CDR2 FYNNEI. The CDR3 is 14 amino acids. In DNA, the CDR3 is TGTGCCAGCACAGACCGGGGGCGGGAGCAGACCCAGTACTTC. Translation: CASTDRGREQTQYF.